Below, 32 T cell receptor beta chains from the same sample are listed, as sequenced in a study of blood T cell repertoires in COVID-19. TCRdb keeps only in-frame clones here, not all; method: immunoSEQ multiplex PCR. This table has a few hundred thousand clones, more than 80% appearing once. The sequencing input was PBMCs or T cells enriched from blood (not recorded which). The receptors derive from a man younger than 45 who had recovered from COVID-19.

This chain joins TRBV13 and TRBJ2-1; maybe TRBD1 (6 bases). Germline V lookup: CDR1 PRHDT, CDR2 FYEKMQ (reference sequence). The V and J ends lost 6 bases and 9 bases respectively, with 15 bases between them. This CDR3 contains 13 residues. The CDR3 protein is CASSHTGLGEQFF. CDR3 bases: TGTGCCAGCAGTCATACAGGGTTAGGTGAGCAGTTCTTC.

The rearrangement uses TRBV28 and TRBJ1-6; no clear D gene. There are 15 residues in the CDR3. Trimming stripped 7 bases from V and 3 bases from J, with 13 bases between. Germline CDR1 and CDR2: MDHEN and SYDVKM. The CDR3 sequence: CASTTSVLYNSPLHF. The DNA for the CDR3 is TGTGCCAGCACCACCTCGGTCCTCTATAATTCACCCCTCCACTTT.

The rearrangement uses TRBV5-1 and TRBJ2-1, with 9 bases fitting TRBD1. This CDR3 comprises 14 residues. V lost 4 bases and J lost 3; bases outside the gene matches: 2. Germline CDR1 reads SGHRS; CDR2 reads YFSETQ. CDR3 coding DNA: TGCGCCAGCAGCGGACAGGGGAGCTACAATGAGCAGTTCTTC. It codes for CASSGQGSYNEQFF.

The chain links TRBV18 to TRBJ2-7; TRBD2 agrees at 9 bases. After removal of 1 base from V and 6 bases from J, the junction contained 19 bases not matched to a gene. Germline values: CDR1 KGHSH, CDR2 LQKENI. The CDR3 has 19 residues. CDR3 in amino acids: CASSPLSRLAGRGAGEQYF. Written as DNA, the CDR3 is TGTGCCAGCTCACCACTGTCCCGGCTAGCGGGACGGGGGGCTGGCGAGCAGTACTTC.

The chain combines TRBV27 with TRBJ2-2; a possible D gene is TRBD1 (6 bases). The CDR3 length is 14 residues. Trimming pared 7 bases from V and 3 bases from J, leaving 12 bases between. Germline V lookup: CDR1 MNHEY, CDR2 SMNVEV (reference sequence). CDR3 sequence reads: CASMGRGHTGELFF. The CDR3 nucleotides are TGTGCCAGCATGGGCAGGGGACACACCGGGGAGCTGTTTTTT.

The gene calls are TRBV12-3 or TRBV12-4 and TRBJ2-5; possibly TRBD1 for D (6 bases). Deletions cut 8 bases from V and 7 bases from J, with 14 bases between. CDR3 length: 12 residues. The CDR3 sequence is CASRTDVGTQYF. As DNA, the CDR3 is TGTGCCAGCCGGACAGACGTTGGGACCCAGTACTTC.

The rearrangement links TRBV19 to TRBJ2-1; possible D gene TRBD2, 6 bases. Germline V gene lookup returns CDR1 LNHDA and CDR2 SQIVND (reference sequence). The V end lost 9 bases, the J end lost 2 bases, and 11 bases lay between the germline ends. This CDR3 has 13 amino acids. The CDR3, as DNA: TGTGCCAGCCACGGGAGCACCTACAATGAGCAGTTCTTC. Protein: CASHGSTYNEQFF.

This chain joins TRBV30 and TRBJ2-2; TRBD1 aligns across 9 bases. Germline V gives CDR1 GTSNPN, CDR2 SVGIG (reference sequence). CDR3 length: 12 amino acids. The CDR3 DNA reads as TGTCAGGGACAGGGTCGCACCGGGGAGCTGTTTTTT. Its protein is CQGQGRTGELFF.

The V gene is TRBV2, the J gene TRBJ1-1; a possible D gene is TRBD1 (6 bases). The CDR3 is made up of 12 amino acids. CDR1 is SNHLY and CDR2 is FYNNEI in the germline V gene. V lost 2 bases and J lost 11, with 12 bases in between. This CDR3 is CASSEPAGAAFF. Here the CDR3 DNA reads TGTGCCAGCAGTGAACCGGCGGGGGCGGCTTTCTTT.

The V and J genes are TRBV15 and TRBJ2-1; no definite D call. The CDR3 has 12 residues. The germline CDR1 and CDR2 sequences are LNHNV and YYDKDF (reference sequence). V lost 2 bases and J 5 bases, leaving 4 bases between the germline ends. CDR3 nucleotides: TGTGCCACCAGCAGATCTAACAATGAGCAGTTCTTC. This gives the protein CATSRSNNEQFF.

This clone was picked up a small number of times. The genes are TRBV28 and TRBJ2-1; 9 bases are a match to TRBD1. J lost 12 bases, V lost 1 base, and 13 bases had no gene match. Looked up from germline, CDR1 is MDHEN and CDR2 is SYDVKM. The CDR3 extends over 16 amino acids. The CDR3 loop reads CASSLSGQGHGSSQFF. The CDR3 coding sequence is TGTGCCAGCAGTTTATCTGGACAGGGGCACGGATCGTCGCAGTTCTTC.

This chain joins TRBV5-1 and TRBJ1-5; D not resolved. The CDR3 sequence is 15 residues long. V lost 5 bases, J lost 0 bases, and 12 bases lay in between. Germline CDR1 SGHRS, CDR2 YFSETQ. This CDR3 is CASRLGENSNQPQHF. CDR3 coding DNA: TGCGCCAGCAGGCTAGGAGAGAATAGCAATCAGCCCCAGCATTTT.

CDR3 nucleotides: TGTGCCAGTGCTCGGGGGAGCTCCTACAATGAGCAGTTCTTC. This codes for CASARGSSYNEQFF. This chain uses TRBV19 with TRBJ2-1; D perhaps matches TRBD2 (6 bases). Trimming stripped 8 bases from V and 0 bases from J, with 11 bases between. CDR3 size: 14 residues. Germline lookup yields CDR1 LNHDA and CDR2 SQIVND (reference sequence).

The chain carries TRBV3-1 (or the pseudogene TRBV3-2) and TRBJ2-1, with D possibly being TRBD1 (5 bases). The CDR3 runs 13 residues. Between the trimmed V and J ends, which lost 1 base and 7 bases, there was a span of 8 bases. Germline CDR1 reads LGHDT; CDR2 reads YNNKEL (reference sequence). As DNA, the CDR3 is TGTGCCAGCAGCCAAGCAGGGTTGAATGAGCAGTTCTTC. Encoded protein: CASSQAGLNEQFF.

J is TRBJ2-2 and V is TRBV12-5; perhaps TRBD1 as D (6 bases). V dropped 5 bases and J dropped 2 bases, with 12 bases sitting between them. Germline-derived CDR1 and CDR2 are LGHNT and FRNRAP. The CDR3 extends over 15 amino acids. In nucleotides, the CDR3 is TGTGCTAGTGGTCCCCGACAGGCTAACACCGGGGAGCTGTTTTTT. Its protein product is CASGPRQANTGELFF.

V and J are TRBV19 and TRBJ2-7; 9 nucleotides match TRBD2. The CDR3 is made up of 14 amino acids. Germline assignment: CDR1 LNHDA and CDR2 SQIVND (reference sequence). V lost 1 base and J lost 2; bases outside the gene matches: 0. CDR3 amino acids: CASSIGTSAYEQYF. CDR3 DNA sequence: TGTGCCAGTAGTATAGGGACTAGCGCCTACGAGCAGTACTTC.

The chain joins TRBV10-3 to TRBJ1-2; 8 nucleotides match TRBD1. The CDR3 sequence is 13 residues long. V was clipped by 8 bases and J by 7 bases; unmatched bases: 9. Per germline, CDR1 ENHRY and CDR2 SYGVKD. The CDR3 reads CAIGTGQAGGYTF. The CDR3 bases are TGTGCCATCGGAACGGGACAGGCAGGTGGCTACACCTTC.

V gene TRBV3-1 (or the pseudogene TRBV3-2) combines with J gene TRBJ2-7; maybe TRBD1 (6 bases). The germline gives CDR1 LGHDT, CDR2 YNNKEL (reference sequence). The CDR3 loop spans 16 amino acids. V was cut by 4 bases and J by 2 bases, with 18 bases left in between. The CDR3 loop is CASSPALGHRTYEQYF. CDR3 nucleotide sequence: TGTGCCAGCAGCCCCGCGCTGGGACACCGAACCTACGAGCAGTACTTC.

The CDR3 spells CASSQLGGGRGRVGYTF. CDR3 nucleotide sequence: TGTGCCAGCAGCCAATTGGGGGGGGGAAGAGGTAGGGTTGGCTACACCTTC. This chain joins TRBV4-2 and TRBJ1-2; D might be TRBD1 (5 bases). Germline loops: CDR1 LGHNA, CDR2 YNFKEQ. This CDR3 is built from 17 residues. Trimming removed 2 bases from V and 7 bases from J, with 23 bases in between.

The J gene is TRBJ1-1, the V gene TRBV28; 11 nucleotides match TRBD1. The junction had 11 bases not matched to a gene; V was cut back by 5 bases and J by 12 bases. This CDR3 contains 14 residues. Germline V gives CDR1 MDHEN, CDR2 SYDVKM. CDR3 DNA sequence: TGTGCCAGCAGTCCCGGACAGGGGGCGCGGCGGCCTTTCTTT. It yields the protein CASSPGQGARRPFF.

The table lists this clone with a count of one. The chain uses TRBV20-1 and TRBJ2-7, with 7 bases fitting TRBD1. With 5 bases clipped from V and 6 bases from J, the junction kept 4 bases outside the gene matches. The CDR3 extends over 11 amino acids. Germline CDR1 reads DFQATT; CDR2 reads SNEGSKA (reference sequence). CDR3: CSASTGVEQYF. The CDR3 nucleotides read TGCAGTGCTTCTACAGGGGTCGAGCAGTACTTC.

About this clone itself: Other DNA sequences of this sample code for an identical CDR3. This chain uses TRBV9 with TRBJ1-6; D remains ambiguous. The CDR3 is made up of 14 amino acids. The germline V gene encodes CDR1 SGDLS and CDR2 YYNGEE. Between the trimmed V and J ends, which lost 0 bases and 5 bases, there was a span of 6 bases. The CDR3 nucleotides are TGTGCCAGCAGCGTAGGCCCTAATAATTCACCCCTCCACTTT. It translates to CASSVGPNNSPLHF. Full variable domain (rest looked up from reference TRBV9 and TRBJ1-6): DSGVTQTPKHLITATGQRVTLRCSPRSGDLSVYWYQQSLDQGLQFLIQYYNGEERAKGNILERFSAQQFPDLHSELNLSSLELGDSALYFCASSVGPNNSPLHFGNGTRLTVT.

This chain links TRBV27 with TRBJ1-1, with D unclear. The germline V and J ends were trimmed by 3 bases and 0 bases, with 5 bases remaining between them. The germline gives CDR1 MNHEY, CDR2 SMNVEV (reference sequence). CDR3 length: 13 amino acids. In nucleotides, the CDR3 is TGTGCCAGCAGTTTTGAGATGAACACTGAAGCTTTCTTT. Its protein product is CASSFEMNTEAFF.

The rearrangement joins TRBV30 to TRBJ1-5, with D possibly matching TRBD1 (6 bases). Trimming cost V 0 bases and J 7 bases, with 10 bases left between them. Germline CDR1 reads GTSNPN; CDR2 reads SVGIG (reference sequence). The CDR3 has 13 residues. CDR3 nucleotides: TGTGCCTGGAGTGTTCCAGGGGAGCAGCCCCAGCATTTT. Encoded protein: CAWSVPGEQPQHF. The full variable domain, completed using reference TRBV30 and TRBJ1-5, is SQTIHQWPATLVQPVGSPLSLECTVEGTSNPNLYWYRQAAGRGLQLLFYSVGIGQISSEVPQNLSASRPQDRQFILSSKKLLLSDSGFYLCAWSVPGEQPQHFGDGTRLSIL.

The genes are TRBV18 and TRBJ2-3; possible D gene TRBD2, 5 bases. Germline CDR1 reads KGHSH; CDR2 reads LQKENI. V was cut by 2 bases and J by 0 bases, with 12 bases left in between. The CDR3 contains 16 residues. In DNA, the CDR3 is TGTGCCAGCTCACCAGGTCTAGCATATAGCACAGATACGCAGTATTTT. This codes for CASSPGLAYSTDTQYF.

As DNA, the CDR3 is TGTGCCAGCAGCCCGTACGGGGGGCCTAAACTGTTTTTT. This gives the protein CASSPYGGPKLFF. The V and J genes are TRBV7-8 and TRBJ1-4, with a tentative D call TRBD1 (6 bases). V was shortened by 5 bases and J by 11 bases, with 15 bases between the two germline ends. The CDR3 loop spans 13 amino acids. Germline V lookup: CDR1 SGHVS, CDR2 FQNEAQ.

The V gene is TRBV30, the J gene TRBJ1-4; 7 bases agree with TRBD1. Germline V gives CDR1 GTSNPN, CDR2 SVGIG (reference sequence). Germline trimming cut 2 bases from V and 13 bases from J; bases unmatched to any gene: 7. CDR3 length equals 12 residues. In DNA form, the CDR3 reads TGTGCCTGGAGTCCTGACAGGGAGAGACTGTTTTTT. Protein: CAWSPDRERLFF.

The V gene is TRBV25-1, the J gene TRBJ1-2; D unresolved. CDR1 is MGHDK and CDR2 is SYGVNS in the germline V gene. Trimming left V 3 bases short and J 8 bases short, with 10 bases between. This CDR3 contains 12 residues. CDR3 nucleotide sequence: TGTGCCAGCAGTGACAGGATATGGGGCTACACCTTC. Encoded protein: CASSDRIWGYTF.

The chain recombines TRBV24-1 with TRBJ1-5; the match to TRBD1 covers 11 bases. CDR3 size: 14 residues. The V segment lost 10 bases and the J segment 7 bases; nucleotides outside the gene matches: 8. Germline CDR1 is KGHDR and CDR2 is SFDVKD. CDR3: CATSGGTGGQPQHF. CDR3 DNA: TGTGCCACTTCCGGAGGGACAGGGGGGCAGCCCCAGCATTTT.

This clone has just one count. J is TRBJ1-1 and V is TRBV14, with 9 bases aligning to TRBD1. The germline V gene encodes CDR1 SGHDN and CDR2 FVKESK. V lost 8 bases to trimming and J lost 3 bases; unmatched junction nucleotides: 10. The CDR3 consists of 15 residues. CDR3 nucleotides: TGTGCCAGCCACCGCCCGGGACAGGGATACACTGAAGCTTTCTTT. Translated, it gives CASHRPGQGYTEAFF. The whole variable domain, remainder taken from reference TRBV14 and TRBJ1-1, is EAGVTQFPSHSVIEKGQTVTLRCDPISGHDNLYWYRRVMGKEIKFLLHFVKESKQDESGMPNNRFLAERTGGTYSTLKVQPAELEDSGVYFCASHRPGQGYTEAFFGQGTRLTVV.

The CDR3 is CSVAAGDQPQHF. Here the CDR3 DNA reads TGCAGCGTTGCGGCGGGGGATCAGCCCCAGCATTTT. This chain connects TRBV29-1 to TRBJ1-5, with D possibly matching TRBD1 (5 bases). This CDR3 has 12 amino acids. Germline loops: CDR1 SQVTM, CDR2 ANQGSEA. Trimming pared 4 bases from V and 5 bases from J, leaving 9 bases between. Together with reference TRBV29-1 and TRBJ1-5, the CDR3 gives the full variable domain: SAVISQKPSRDICQRGTSLTIQCQVDSQVTMMFWYRQQPGQSLTLIATANQGSEATYESGFVIDKFPISRPNLTFSTLTVSNMSPEDSSIYLCSVAAGDQPQHFGDGTRLSIL.

The chain couples TRBV15 to TRBJ1-2, with a weak D call TRBD1 (6 bases). This CDR3 is 16 amino acids long. V lost 0 bases, J lost 4 bases, and 15 bases lay in between. CDR1 and CDR2 (germline): LNHNV, YYDKDF (reference sequence). The CDR3 DNA is TGTGCCACCAGCAGAGATTGGGGGCAGGGAAGCTATGGCTACACCTTC. It is translated as CATSRDWGQGSYGYTF.